This T cell receptor beta chain came from a study of T cell therapy after organ transplantation. Study details: T cells were expanded about 14 days with 30 CMV class I/II epitopes.

Notes on this clone: Its antigen is undetermined.

Data came from immunoSEQ multiplex PCR; TCRdb stores just in-frame clones and leaves some out. The sample has about 48,000 clones; 85% to 95% are singletons. V was shortened by 8 bases and J by 10 bases, with 18 bases between the two germline ends. CDR1 and CDR2 (germline): MGHDK, SYGVNS. The CDR3 covers 14 residues. Sequencing was performed on CD8+ T cells from blood, taken before autologous CMV-specific T cell therapy. This clonotype was obtained from a human patient who had received a solid organ transplant and had CMV disease. The chain joins TRBV25-1 to TRBJ1-6; the D gene is possibly TRBD1 (5 bases). CDR3 loop: CASAQARGGSPLHF. CDR3 sequence (DNA): TGTGCCAGCGCTCAGGCGAGGGGCGGGTCACCCCTCCACTTT.